These 19 T cell receptor beta chains were all obtained from the same sample, sequenced in a study of blood T cells in healthy people across ages. The authors ran a second PCR of 7 to 11 cycles using a sample-barcoded 5' primer and a J-beta primer mix. TCRdb re-derived calls from the 5' RACE reads in MiXCR, one entry per CDR3 protein. The data hold 600,000 to 1,000,000 distinct CDR3 sequences, with just under 25% observed a single time. These data are also associated with another study on T cells of mothers and their children.

Input material: blood. All receptors derive from a boy between 10 and 17 years old in good health.

The chain couples TRBV20-1 to TRBJ1-5, with D maybe TRBD1 (5 bases). V was cut by 3 bases and J by 4 bases, with 19 bases left in between. Per germline, CDR1 DFQATT and CDR2 SNEGSKA (reference sequence). The CDR3 length is 16 residues. The CDR3 spells CSARGSQGVGNQPQHF. In nucleotides, the CDR3 is TGCAGTGCTAGGGGCTCCCAAGGGGTTGGGAATCAGCCCCAGCATTTT.

The V gene is TRBV6-1, the J gene TRBJ2-7; no clear D gene. The V end lost 8 bases, the J end lost 6 bases, and 23 bases lay between the germline ends. CDR1 is MNHNS, CDR2 SASEGT, per germline. The CDR3 covers 15 residues. CDR3 loop: CASASRNQVLGEQYF. In DNA, the CDR3 is TGTGCCAGCGCCTCCCGGAACCAGGTCTTAGGCGAGCAGTACTTC.

J is TRBJ2-1 and V is TRBV9; either TRBD1 or TRBD2 may fit D (6 bases each). The J call may be in error: the DNA end matches TRBJ2-5 better. The germline V gene encodes CDR1 SGDLS and CDR2 YYNGEE. This CDR3 region has 15 residues. CDR3 sequence: CASSVGQGGTESQYF. The CDR3 DNA sequence: TGTGCCAGCAGCGTAGGTCAAGGGGGGACGGAGTCCCAGTACTTC.

The J gene is TRBJ2-2, the V gene TRBV29-1; 9 nucleotides agree with TRBD1. Trimming cost V 7 bases and J 8 bases; bases outside gene matches: 5. Germline loops: CDR1 SQVTM, CDR2 ANQGSEA. The CDR3 extends over 12 amino acids. CDR3 protein: CSATGGEGELFF. The CDR3 nucleotides read TGCAGCGCGACAGGGGGTGAAGGGGAGCTGTTTTTT.

The chain has TRBV29-1 and TRBJ1-2; 10 bases line up with TRBD1. V dropped 4 bases and J dropped 0; count of bases not matched to a gene: 5. CDR1 and CDR2 (germline): SQVTM, ANQGSEA. The CDR3 has 15 amino acids. The CDR3 protein is CSVGGTGEANYGYTF. CDR3 nucleotides: TGCAGCGTTGGCGGGACAGGGGAAGCTAACTATGGCTACACCTTC.

This rearrangement joins TRBV9 to TRBJ1-2, with 9 nucleotides matching TRBD1. CDR1 and CDR2 (germline): SGDLS, YYNGEE. After removal of 5 bases from V and 2 bases from J, the junction contained 4 bases not matched to a gene. The CDR3 spans 14 residues. In nucleotides, the CDR3 is TGTGCCAGCAGAGCAGACAGGGGGAACTATGGCTACACCTTC. It specifies CASRADRGNYGYTF.

With regard to this clonotype: No conserved phenylalanine or tryptophan is present at the end of the CDR3, so a read error is the likely explanation. This chain links TRBV7-2 with TRBJ2-3; no clear D. Trimming took 6 bases from V and 5 from J, leaving 24 bases between them. The germline V gene has CDR1 SGHTA and CDR2 FQGNSA. The CDR3 is 17 residues long. CDR3 sequence reads: CASSHPPFIDKQDTQYL. The CDR3 DNA follows: TGTGCCAGCAGTCACCCCCCCTTCATAGACAAGCAAGATACGCAGTATCTT.

This clonotype occurred many times. The chain combines TRBV5-1 with TRBJ2-5; the D is unclear. From germline, CDR1 is SGHRS and CDR2 YFSETQ. The ends were cut back, 7 bases at V and 5 bases at J, with 9 bases in the middle. This CDR3 region has 11 residues. CDR3 loop: CASEERETQYF. CDR3 DNA: TGCGCCAGCGAGGAGAGGGAGACCCAGTACTTC.

On this clonotype itself: Just one base apart from a much larger clone, this may be a read error. The chain uses TRBV3-1 and TRBJ1-6; the match to TRBD1 covers 10 bases. This CDR3 is built from 13 residues. From germline, CDR1 is LGHDT and CDR2 YNNKEL (reference sequence). For the CDR3, the DNA is TGTGCCAGCGAGGACAGGGGGTATTCACCCCTCCGCTTT. Residues: CASEDRGYSPLRF.

The V call is TRBV5-6, the J call TRBJ2-2; tentatively, D is TRBD1 (5 bases). CDR3 size: 15 residues. Per the germline V gene, CDR1 is SGHDT and CDR2 is YYEEEE. The germline V and J ends were trimmed by 5 bases and 3 bases, with 14 bases remaining between them. The CDR3 loop reads CASSQSDRDTGELFF. CDR3 in DNA: TGTGCCAGCAGTCAAAGTGACAGAGACACCGGGGAGCTGTTTTTT.

Here the CDR3 reads CASRRGQGSSNQPQHF. In nucleotides, the CDR3 is TGTGCCAGCAGACGCGGACAGGGCTCGAGCAATCAGCCCCAGCATTTT. This chain connects TRBV2 to TRBJ1-5, with 8 bases lining up with TRBD1. V shed 6 bases and J 1 base; nucleotides not matched to a gene: 8. In germline, CDR1 is SNHLY, CDR2 FYNNEI. The CDR3 extends over 16 amino acids. The full variable domain, with the rest looked up from reference TRBV2 and TRBJ1-5, is EPEVTQTPSHQVTQMGQEVILRCVPISNHLYFYWYRQILGQKVEFLVSFYNNEISEKSEIFDDQFSVERPDGSNFTLKIRSTKLEDSAMYFCASRRGQGSSNQPQHFGDGTRLSIL.

This clonotype was recorded a few times. The gene calls are TRBV29-1 and TRBJ2-2; D gene ambiguous. The CDR3 covers 12 residues. V dropped 7 bases and J dropped 3 bases, with 9 bases sitting between them. Looked up from germline, CDR1 is SQVTM and CDR2 is ANQGSEA. The CDR3, as DNA: TGCAGCGCAGCAGGCGACACCGGGGAGCTGTTTTTT. It specifies CSAAGDTGELFF.

The chain uses TRBV4-3 and TRBJ2-3; 8 bases agree with TRBD1. This CDR3 has 16 amino acids. CDR1 and CDR2 from the germline V gene are LGHNA and YSLEER. Trimming at V came to 4 bases and at J to 3 bases, leaving 9 bases not matched to a gene. This CDR3 reads CASSLEYRQGTDTQYF. The CDR3, as DNA: TGCGCCAGCAGCCTAGAATATAGACAGGGGACAGATACGCAGTATTTT.

The V and J genes are TRBV4-2 and TRBJ2-5; TRBD2 is a possible D gene (5 bases). From germline, CDR1 is LGHNA and CDR2 YNFKEQ. V lost 4 bases and J 0 bases, leaving 9 bases between the germline ends. The CDR3 totals 14 residues. This chain's CDR3 is CASSPTDYQETQYF. CDR3 nucleotide sequence: TGTGCCAGCAGCCCCACGGACTACCAAGAGACCCAGTACTTC.

Written as DNA, the CDR3 is TGTGCCAGCAGCCAATGGGGACAGGGAAATTCACCCCTCCACTTT. This sequence encodes CASSQWGQGNSPLHF. This chain uses TRBV14 with TRBJ1-6; 9 bases agree with TRBD1. The V and J ends lost 2 bases and 7 bases, in that order; junction bases with no gene match: 3. The CDR3 extends over 15 amino acids. Germline CDR1 reads SGHDN; CDR2 reads FVKESK. Full variable domain (missing parts from reference TRBV14 and TRBJ1-6): EAGVTQFPSHSVIEKGQTVTLRCDPISGHDNLYWYRRVMGKEIKFLLHFVKESKQDESGMPNNRFLAERTGGTYSTLKVQPAELEDSGVYFCASSQWGQGNSPLHFGNGTRLTVT.

The chain carries TRBV4-2 and TRBJ2-5; D possibly corresponds to TRBD2 (6 bases). CDR3 length: 18 amino acids. Germline loops: CDR1 LGHNA, CDR2 YNFKEQ. Trimming removed 0 bases from V and 7 bases from J, with 24 bases in between. CDR3 loop: CASSQDSAGLPLIGTQYF. For the CDR3, the DNA is TGTGCCAGCAGCCAAGATTCAGCGGGCCTACCTTTAATAGGGACCCAGTACTTC.

This clonotype occurred a few times. CDR3 sequence (DNA): TGTGCCAGCAGCCCGATCCGCCGATCACAGGGCCCCAGAGACTATGGCTACACCTTC. It codes for CASSPIRRSQGPRDYGYTF. This chain uses TRBV11-2 with TRBJ1-2; maybe TRBD1 (6 bases). CDR1 and CDR2 (germline): SGHAT, FQNNGV. The V gene lost 5 bases and the J gene lost 3 bases, with 28 bases spanning the gap. This CDR3 has 19 residues.

This rearrangement joins TRBV3-1 to TRBJ1-1; D unresolved. V was trimmed by 4 bases and J by 1 base, leaving 10 bases between them. The CDR3 runs to 14 residues. The V gene's germline CDR1 is LGHDT and CDR2 YNNKEL (reference sequence). The CDR3 spells CASSRNSWNTEAFF. The CDR3 DNA sequence: TGTGCCAGCAGCCGGAATAGTTGGAACACTGAAGCTTTCTTT.

This chain connects TRBV4-3 to TRBJ2-7; D is possibly TRBD2 (5 bases). Germline values: CDR1 LGHNA, CDR2 YSLEER. The CDR3 contains 13 residues. Between the trimmed V and J ends, which lost 0 bases and 7 bases, there was a span of 10 bases. The CDR3 loop is CASSQDFGVEQYF. The CDR3 nucleotides are TGCGCCAGCAGCCAAGACTTCGGGGTAGAGCAGTACTTC.